This is a list of T cell receptor beta chains from one sample in a study of blood T cells in healthy people across ages. TCRdb re-called the 5' RACE reads with MiXCR, one entry per CDR3 protein. The table has about 800,000 distinct CDR3 sequences, about 25% seen once. These data also formed part of another study, on T cells of mothers and their children.

The sequenced sample was blood. The receptors derive from a boy aged 10-17 years in good health. The CDR3 runs from the conserved cysteine through the conserved F or W. Each record gives: clone size, V gene, J gene, D gene, CDR3 protein, CDR3 DNA. The D gene is left open where the match is weak. Size is omitted from some rows. Given values are once, few, many or a class for expanded clones.

abundance: .
v_gene: TRBV12-3/TRBV12-4
j_gene: TRBJ2-1
d_gene: .
CDR3aa: CASSLGGPTAGEQFF
CDR3nt: TGTGCCAGCAGTTTAGGAGGGCCAACGGCCGGTGAGCAGTTCTTC

abundance: .
v_gene: TRBV10-3
j_gene: TRBJ2-7
d_gene: .
CDR3aa: CAISESQVTGEQYF
CDR3nt: TGTGCCATCAGTGAGTCGCAAGTTACGGGGGAGCAGTACTTC

abundance: few
v_gene: TRBV5-1
j_gene: TRBJ1-1
d_gene: .
CDR3aa: CASSLNGAEAFF
CDR3nt: TGCGCCAGCAGCTTGAATGGGGCTGAAGCTTTCTTT

abundance: few
v_gene: TRBV7-9
j_gene: TRBJ2-1
d_gene: TRBD1
CDR3aa: CAGSFTGGHEQFF
CDR3nt: TGTGCCGGCAGCTTTACAGGGGGTCATGAGCAGTTCTTC

abundance: .
v_gene: TRBV29-1
j_gene: TRBJ2-1
d_gene: TRBD2
CDR3aa: CSVEDSGGKSYNEQFF
CDR3nt: TGCAGCGTTGAAGATAGCGGGGGTAAGTCCTACAATGAGCAGTTCTTC

abundance: .
v_gene: TRBV20-1
j_gene: TRBJ1-3
d_gene: .
CDR3aa: CSARLTIAPNTIYF
CDR3nt: TGCAGTGCTCGGCTGACCATTGCCCCGAACACCATATATTTT

abundance: .
v_gene: TRBV15
j_gene: TRBJ2-7
d_gene: TRBD1
CDR3aa: CATSRATGTGDNEQYF
CDR3nt: TGTGCCACCAGCAGAGCGACCGGGACAGGGGACAACGAGCAGTACTTC

abundance: few
v_gene: TRBV19
j_gene: TRBJ1-5
d_gene: .
CDR3aa: CASSMFGQVGNQPQHF
CDR3nt: TGTGCCAGTAGTATGTTCGGGCAGGTCGGCAATCAGCCCCAGCATTTT

abundance: .
v_gene: TRBV28
j_gene: TRBJ2-7
d_gene: TRBD1
CDR3aa: CASSLQSWQGAQEQYF
CDR3nt: TGTGCCAGCAGTCTTCAATCTTGGCAGGGGGCTCAGGAGCAGTACTTC

abundance: few
v_gene: TRBV7-8
j_gene: TRBJ2-5
d_gene: .
CDR3aa: CASSLRRASQETQYF
CDR3nt: TGTGCCAGCAGCCTCCGGAGGGCCTCGCAAGAGACCCAGTACTTC

abundance: .
v_gene: TRBV12-3/TRBV12-4
j_gene: TRBJ2-1
d_gene: .
CDR3aa: CASSLSGAPRGNEQFF
CDR3nt: TGTGCCAGCAGTCTTAGCGGAGCCCCCCGGGGCAATGAGCAGTTCTTC

abundance: many
v_gene: TRBV14
j_gene: TRBJ2-5
d_gene: TRBD1
CDR3aa: CASSQDRDPSRHF
CDR3nt: TGTGCCAGCAGCCAGGACAGGGATCCATCTCGGCACTTC

abundance: .
v_gene: TRBV24-1
j_gene: TRBJ2-7
d_gene: .
CDR3aa: CATSDRTGSSYEQYF
CDR3nt: TGTGCCACCAGTGACCGCACGGGCAGCTCCTACGAGCAGTACTTC

abundance: .
v_gene: TRBV12-3/TRBV12-4
j_gene: TRBJ2-1
d_gene: .
CDR3aa: CASSPGGTVGNEQFF
CDR3nt: TGTGCCAGCAGCCCAGGGGGGACAGTCGGAAATGAGCAGTTCTTC

abundance: few
v_gene: TRBV3-1
j_gene: TRBJ2-5
d_gene: TRBD1
CDR3aa: CASSSRGPSQETQYF
CDR3nt: TGTGCCAGCAGCTCAAGGGGGCCTTCTCAAGAGACCCAGTACTTC

abundance: .
v_gene: TRBV28
j_gene: TRBJ2-3
d_gene: TRBD2
CDR3aa: CASSPTGSGSQAADTQYF
CDR3nt: TGTGCCAGCAGTCCAACCGGGAGCGGGAGTCAAGCGGCAGATACGCAGTATTTT

abundance: few
v_gene: TRBV27
j_gene: TRBJ2-7
d_gene: TRBD2
CDR3aa: CASSLSSGNPYEQYF
CDR3nt: TGTGCCAGCAGTCTCTCTAGCGGTAACCCCTACGAGCAGTACTTC

abundance: .
v_gene: TRBV11-2
j_gene: TRBJ2-1
d_gene: TRBD2
CDR3aa: CASRTSGVNEQFF
CDR3nt: TGTGCCAGCCGGACTAGCGGGGTCAATGAGCAGTTCTTC

abundance: .
v_gene: TRBV6-2/TRBV6-3
j_gene: TRBJ2-7
d_gene: TRBD2
CDR3aa: CASSPGLFEQYF
CDR3nt: TGTGCCAGCAGCCCGGGACTATTCGAGCAGTACTTC

abundance: .
v_gene: TRBV7-2
j_gene: TRBJ2-7
d_gene: TRBD1
CDR3aa: CASSSPGTGVLYF
CDR3nt: TGTGCCAGCAGCTCCCCCGGGACAGGGGTACTGTACTTC

abundance: few
v_gene: TRBV4-1
j_gene: TRBJ2-7
d_gene: TRBD1
CDR3aa: CASSQVGTARREQYF
CDR3nt: TGCGCCAGCAGCCAAGTTGGGACAGCCCGGCGCGAGCAGTACTTC

abundance: .
v_gene: TRBV25-1
j_gene: TRBJ1-4
d_gene: .
CDR3aa: CASSSAAGNEKLFF
CDR3nt: TGTGCCAGCAGTTCGGCAGCGGGTAATGAAAAACTGTTTTTT

abundance: .
v_gene: TRBV29-1
j_gene: TRBJ2-1
d_gene: .
CDR3aa: CSVNYVDPNEQFF
CDR3nt: TGCAGCGTCAACTACGTTGATCCAAATGAGCAGTTCTTC

abundance: few
v_gene: TRBV12-3/TRBV12-4
j_gene: TRBJ2-3
d_gene: .
CDR3aa: CASSLGLGDTQYF
CDR3nt: TGTGCCAGCAGTTTAGGACTCGGTGATACGCAGTATTTT

abundance: few
v_gene: TRBV20-1
j_gene: TRBJ1-4
d_gene: TRBD1
CDR3aa: CVSPWTGGLTNEKLLF
CDR3nt: TGCGTGTCCCCCTGGACAGGGGGATTAACTAATGAAAAACTGCTTTTT

abundance: .
v_gene: TRBV2
j_gene: TRBJ1-1
d_gene: .
CDR3aa: CASSAAVNTEAFF
CDR3nt: TGTGCCAGCAGTGCGGCGGTGAACACTGAAGCTTTCTTT

abundance: .
v_gene: TRBV7-9
j_gene: TRBJ2-7
d_gene: .
CDR3aa: CASSTPRGPSSHEQYF
CDR3nt: TGTGCCAGCAGCACACCCCGGGGGCCCAGCTCCCACGAGCAGTACTTC

abundance: .
v_gene: TRBV5-1
j_gene: TRBJ2-7
d_gene: TRBD1
CDR3aa: CASSGTGAYEHYF
CDR3nt: TGCGCCAGCTCCGGGACAGGGGCCTACGAGCACTACTTC

abundance: few
v_gene: TRBV10-3
j_gene: TRBJ2-1
d_gene: .
CDR3aa: CAISEPTDRSSYNEQFF
CDR3nt: TGTGCCATCAGTGAGCCAACGGACAGAAGCTCCTACAATGAGCAGTTCTTC